This T cell receptor beta chain was observed in a study of cytomegalovirus exposure and HLA in healthy donors (dated by TCRdb to between 2016 and 2019). Regarding the research as a whole: A later analysis indicated that the roughly 130 validation repertoires were generated on the platform also employed for the roughly 730 repertoires of the first cohort. Besides the first cohort of roughly 660 subjects, a separate validation cohort made up of over 95 different subjects was used. The study was designed to test whether signatures of past pathogen exposure could be identified by cataloging public T cell receptors. The study combined high-throughput TCR immunosequencing, statistical association of individual TCRs with disease status, and machine learning to predict cytomegalovirus infection status.

CDR1 and CDR2, per the germline V gene, are MGHRA and YSYEKL. The junction carries 18 bases between V and J, which are trimmed by 7 bases and 5 bases respectively. The CDR3 runs 15 amino acids, cysteine and phenylalanine included. The sequence is cut down to CDR3 DNA, 45 bases in frame from base 1. Donors formed part of the validation cohort, which comprised 120 or so subjects and was distinct from the first cohort of several hundred subjects. Turning to this clone: Its antigen is still unknown. No base quality information exists; no much larger clone differs at one position.

The method behind the library was the immunoSEQ multiplex PCR assay. The original pipeline was this. To diagnose cytomegalovirus status from the catalog of TCR beta chain sequences, a statistical classification framework was built. As stored in TCRdb, this immuneACCESS dataset retains in-frame rearrangements with V and J assigned. A fraction of the clones does not appear; measured against another copy, unresolved V genes explain less than half of the discrepancy, and the remainder lacks a known reason. The DNA was the basis for D and trimming; V, J and clone size are from that table. The sample profile shows 250,000 to 350,000 clones; 70% to 90% of them were found once. The ten biggest clones cover roughly 1% of the sample. What the authors observed across the whole study: The validation cohort had no HLA typing available for a later analysis, so co-occurrence within that cohort was assessed over all 110 or so repertoires. The authors suggested that the approach could potentially be extended to other disease states and immunological phenotypes. Subsequent analysis determined that TCRs grouped into clusters in the first cohort also showed a tendency toward co-occurrence across the roughly 120 validation repertoires, and 94% of cluster scores exceeded 0. A total of around 150 TCR beta chains were listed by the study as associated with cytomegalovirus. Cytomegalovirus status was reported to be diagnosed by the classifier with high specificity and sensitivity in both the original and validation cohorts. A few of the identified cytomegalovirus-associated TCR beta chains were confirmed in vitro to be specific for cytomegalovirus antigens. Most TCR sequences were observed very rarely across donors, whereas some public TCRs were present in many individuals.

The origin of this receptor is a woman between 18 and 29 years old in good health and CMV-seronegative. Sequenced material: PBMCs. The chain uses TRBV4-1 and TRBJ2-1; the D segment could be TRBD2, given 5 matching bases. The DNA is as follows: TGCGCCAGCACCCTAAGCGGTTTTTTCAACAATGAGCAGTTCTTC. This codes for CASTLSGFFNNEQFF.